This TCR beta chain appears in the sequencing data of a study of blood T cell repertoires in COVID-19. About the research overall: Sources were T cells, B-cell-depleted T cells, or PBMCs; the material itself was cDNA or gDNA.

Authors' methods: Researchers report that nucleated cell counts were estimated from reference gene primer amplification. Sequencing used immunoSEQ multiplex PCR; TCRdb keeps in-frame clones, though not all of them. The V and J calls and clone size come from that table; D and trimming were worked out from the DNA. The sample holds 200,000 or so clones; about 85% are singletons and the top ten take approximately 2.6%. The CDR3 is made up of 16 amino acids. With 6 bases clipped from V and 6 bases from J, the junction kept 10 bases outside the gene matches. Germline CDR1 reads LNHDA; CDR2 reads SQIVND (reference sequence).

This TCR was recovered from a man in his fifties or sixties who had recovered from COVID-19. The V call is TRBV19, the J call TRBJ1-5; 11 bases align to TRBD1. The sample taken for sequencing was peripheral blood. CDR3 in DNA: TGTGCCAGTAGGCATTCATATGGGACAGGGGGTCAGCCCCAGCATTTT. Residues: CASRHSYGTGGQPQHF.